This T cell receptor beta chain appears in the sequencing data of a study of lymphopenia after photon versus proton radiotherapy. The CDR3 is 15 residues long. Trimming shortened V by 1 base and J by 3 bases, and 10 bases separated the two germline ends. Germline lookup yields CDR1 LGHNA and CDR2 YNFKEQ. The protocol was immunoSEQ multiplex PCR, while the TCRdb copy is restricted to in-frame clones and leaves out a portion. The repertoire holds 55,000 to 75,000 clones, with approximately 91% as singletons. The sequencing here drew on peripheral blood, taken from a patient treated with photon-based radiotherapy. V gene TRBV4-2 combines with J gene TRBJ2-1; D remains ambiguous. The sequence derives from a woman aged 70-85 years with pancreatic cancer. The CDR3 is CASSQAPGNYNEQFF. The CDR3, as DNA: TGTGCCAGCAGCCAAGCTCCGGGCAACTACAATGAGCAGTTCTTC.